The 8 T cell receptor beta chains in this list originate from one sample, sequenced in a study of CD8 T cells in ankylosing spondylitis. TCRdb redid the calling of the 5' RACE reads with MiXCR, one entry per CDR3 protein. The data show 200,000 to 250,000 distinct CDR3 sequences, around 18% seen once. Study-wide points: A motif of under 10 highly homologous TCR beta variants was seen as apparently characteristic of ankylosing spondylitis blood.

These receptors lack a known antigen. Sequenced input: blood, either unsorted or a sorted T cell fraction (not recorded which). The receptors originated from a male donor with ankylosing spondylitis.

The rearrangement joins TRBV3-1 to TRBJ2-7; possibly TRBD2 for D (5 bases). CDR3 length equals 12 residues. Between the trimmed V and J ends, which lost 6 bases and 6 bases, there was a span of 12 bases. Germline V gene data show CDR1 as LGHDT and CDR2 as YNNKEL (reference sequence). The CDR3 DNA sequence: TGTGCCAGCAGTGGCGGGCCCGGCGAGCAGTACTTC. Protein product: CASSGGPGEQYF.

In its sample, this clonotype was seen a few times. The chain couples TRBV2 to TRBJ2-7, with D possibly matching TRBD1 (6 bases). The CDR3 totals 14 residues. Between the trimmed V and J ends, which lost 7 bases and 4 bases, there was a span of 17 bases. Germline V gives CDR1 SNHLY, CDR2 FYNNEI. The CDR3 sequence is CASTRGSARYEQYF. CDR3 sequence (DNA): TGTGCCAGCACAAGGGGGTCAGCGAGATACGAGCAGTACTTC. The whole variable domain, filled in from reference TRBV2 and TRBJ2-7, reads EPEVTQTPSHQVTQMGQEVILRCVPISNHLYFYWYRQILGQKVEFLVSFYNNEISEKSEIFDDQFSVERPDGSNFTLKIRSTKLEDSAMYFCASTRGSARYEQYFGPGTRLTVT.

This clonotype was recorded at least ten times. The chain is built from TRBV4-1 and TRBJ2-5, with D possibly TRBD2 on 6 matching bases. The germline V gene has CDR1 MGHRA and CDR2 YSYEKL. V was shortened by 0 bases and J by 4 bases, with 9 bases between the two germline ends. The CDR3 is 14 amino acids. CDR3 loop: CASSQEWRVETQYF. The CDR3 nucleotides are TGCGCCAGCAGCCAAGAATGGAGGGTAGAGACCCAGTACTTC.

This clonotype was seen only a few times. The chain joins TRBV5-1 to TRBJ2-3; TRBD2 matches at 16 bases. The CDR3 is 18 residues long. V shed 3 bases and J 5 bases; nucleotides not matched to a gene: 9. CDR1 is SGHRS, CDR2 YFSETQ, per germline. As DNA, the CDR3 is TGCGCCAGCAGCTCCCTGGGACTAGCGGGAGGGCCTGTAGATACGCAGTATTTT. Its translation is CASSSLGLAGGPVDTQYF. Based on the CDR3 plus reference TRBV5-1 and TRBJ2-3, the full variable domain is KAGVTQTPRYLIKTRGQQVTLSCSPISGHRSVSWYQQTPGQGLQFLFEYFSETQRNKGNFPGRFSGRQFSNSRSEMNVSTLELGDSALYLCASSSLGLAGGPVDTQYFGPGTRLTVL.

The table lists this clonotype with a few counts. The chain couples TRBV2 to TRBJ2-3; D remains unclear. The CDR3 length is 16 residues. Germline CDR1 SNHLY, CDR2 FYNNEI. Between the trimmed V and J ends, which lost 1 base and 1 base, there was a span of 12 bases. The CDR3 loop is CASSEVVLPGTDTQYF. The CDR3 nucleotides read TGTGCCAGCAGTGAAGTGGTACTACCGGGCACAGATACGCAGTATTTT.

The chain couples TRBV6-1 to TRBJ2-5; possible D gene TRBD1, 5 bases. This CDR3 comprises 16 residues. V was shortened by 7 bases and J by 2 bases, with 20 bases between the two germline ends. Germline CDR1 is MNHNS and CDR2 is SASEGT. CDR3 sequence (DNA): TGTGCCAGCACCTCAGCCGACAGCCTCGTGCAAGAGACCCAGTACTTC. Amino acid sequence: CASTSADSLVQETQYF.

This clonotype was recorded many times. This chain links TRBV29-1 with TRBJ2-1; TRBD1 is a possible D gene (5 bases). The CDR3 length is 12 residues. V dropped 6 bases and J dropped 1 base, with 7 bases sitting between them. Germline V gene sequence: CDR1 SQVTM, CDR2 ANQGSEA. The CDR3 is CSVDKSYNEQFF. CDR3 coding DNA: TGCAGCGTGGACAAGTCCTACAATGAGCAGTTCTTC.

This sequence joins TRBV5-1 and TRBJ1-3, with a possible D match to TRBD1 (5 bases). Trimming cost V 0 bases and J 0 bases, with 10 bases left between them. This CDR3 is built from 16 residues. Germline CDR1 and CDR2: SGHRS and YFSETQ. CDR3 nucleotide sequence: TGCGCCAGCAGCTTGGCGGGGACCGGCTCTGGAAACACCATATATTTT. Residues: CASSLAGTGSGNTIYF.